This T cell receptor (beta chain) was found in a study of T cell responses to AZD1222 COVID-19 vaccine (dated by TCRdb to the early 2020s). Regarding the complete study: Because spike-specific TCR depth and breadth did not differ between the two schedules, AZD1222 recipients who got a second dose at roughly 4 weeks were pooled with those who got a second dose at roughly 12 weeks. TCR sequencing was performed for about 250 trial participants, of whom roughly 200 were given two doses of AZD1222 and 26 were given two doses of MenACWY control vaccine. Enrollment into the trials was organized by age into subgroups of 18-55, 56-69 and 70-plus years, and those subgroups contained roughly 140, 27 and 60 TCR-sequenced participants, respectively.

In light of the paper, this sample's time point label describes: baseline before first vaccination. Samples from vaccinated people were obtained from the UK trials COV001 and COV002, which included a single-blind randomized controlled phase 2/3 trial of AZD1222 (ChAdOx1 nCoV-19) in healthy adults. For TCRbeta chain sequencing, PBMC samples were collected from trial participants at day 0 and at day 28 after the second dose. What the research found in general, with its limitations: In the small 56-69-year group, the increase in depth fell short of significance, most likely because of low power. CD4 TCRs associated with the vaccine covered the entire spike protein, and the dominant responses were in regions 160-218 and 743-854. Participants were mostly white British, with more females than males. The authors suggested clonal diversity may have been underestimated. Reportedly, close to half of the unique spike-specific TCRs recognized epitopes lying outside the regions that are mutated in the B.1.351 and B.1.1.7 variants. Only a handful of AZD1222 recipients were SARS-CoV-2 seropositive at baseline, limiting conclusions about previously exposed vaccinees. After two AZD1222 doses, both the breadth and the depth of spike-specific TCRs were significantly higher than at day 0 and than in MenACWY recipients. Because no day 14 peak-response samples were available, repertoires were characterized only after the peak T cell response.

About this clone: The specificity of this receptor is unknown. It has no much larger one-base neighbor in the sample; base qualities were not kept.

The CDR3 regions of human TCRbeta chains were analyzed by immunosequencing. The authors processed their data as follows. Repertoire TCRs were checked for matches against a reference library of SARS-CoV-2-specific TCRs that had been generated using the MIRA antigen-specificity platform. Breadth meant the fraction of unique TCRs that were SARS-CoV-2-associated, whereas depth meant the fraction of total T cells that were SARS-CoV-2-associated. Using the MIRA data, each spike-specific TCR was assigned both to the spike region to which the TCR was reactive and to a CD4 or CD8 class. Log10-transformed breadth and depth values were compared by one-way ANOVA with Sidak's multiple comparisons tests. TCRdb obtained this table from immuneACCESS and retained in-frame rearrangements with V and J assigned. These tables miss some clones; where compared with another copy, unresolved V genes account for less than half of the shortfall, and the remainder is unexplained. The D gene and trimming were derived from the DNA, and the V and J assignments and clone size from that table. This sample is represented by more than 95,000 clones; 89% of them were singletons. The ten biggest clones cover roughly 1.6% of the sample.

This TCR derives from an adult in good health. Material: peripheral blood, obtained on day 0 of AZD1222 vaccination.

The nucleotide sequence is TGCGCCAGCAGCTTGCTGACTAGCGGGTATGGCACAGATACGCAGTATTTT. It codes for CASSLLTSGYGTDTQYF. The chain was built from TRBV5-1 and TRBJ2-3, and 10 bases in between align with TRBD2. The CDR3 sequence holds 17 residues, the cysteine and phenylalanine included. The only DNA kept is the CDR3, 51 bases in frame from the first base. Looking up the germline V gene yields CDR1 SGHRS and CDR2 YFSETQ. After removal of 1 base from V and 1 base from J, the junction retains 6 bases not matched to a gene. Where the CDR3 stops, the reference TRBV5-1 and TRBJ2-3 genes take over; the full variable domain is KAGVTQTPRYLIKTRGQQVTLSCSPISGHRSVSWYQQTPGQGLQFLFEYFSETQRNKGNFPGRFSGRQFSNSRSEMNVSTLELGDSALYLCASSLLTSGYGTDTQYFGPGTRLTVL.